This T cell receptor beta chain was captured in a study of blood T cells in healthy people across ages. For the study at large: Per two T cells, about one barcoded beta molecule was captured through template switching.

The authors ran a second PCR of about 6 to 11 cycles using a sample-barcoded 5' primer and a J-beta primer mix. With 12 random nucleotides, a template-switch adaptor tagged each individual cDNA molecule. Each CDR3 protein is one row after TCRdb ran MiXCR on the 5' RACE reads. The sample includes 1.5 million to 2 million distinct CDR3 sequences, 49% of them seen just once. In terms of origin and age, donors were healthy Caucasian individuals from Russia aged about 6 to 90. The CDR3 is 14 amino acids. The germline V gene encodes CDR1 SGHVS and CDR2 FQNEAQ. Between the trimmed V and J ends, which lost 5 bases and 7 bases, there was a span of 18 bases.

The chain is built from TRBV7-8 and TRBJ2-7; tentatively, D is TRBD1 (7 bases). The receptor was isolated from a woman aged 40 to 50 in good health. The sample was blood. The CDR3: CASSRGTATEEQYF. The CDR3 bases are TGTGCCAGCAGCCGGGGGACAGCTACAGAAGAGCAGTACTTC.